The entry below describes one T cell receptor beta chain. This clonotype was detected ten times or more. Its target antigen remains unknown. No base quality information exists; no much larger clone differs at one position. Hyperthyroidism patients were newly diagnosed, with disease duration under 2 months, and aged 18 to 65 years. Exclusion was applied to patients with uncontrolled infections, other autoimmune diseases, pregnancy or lactation. Diagnoses were established on the basis of clinical symptoms, serum thyroxine and TRAb, thyroid ultrasound, and orbital computed tomography. Blood from progressor patients was drawn when they were first diagnosed with hyperthyroidism, before any ophthalmopathy symptoms appeared. PBMCs were separated from 8 to 10 ml of fresh peripheral blood using Ficoll-Paque density gradient centrifugation. Progressor patients were initially diagnosed with Graves' hyperthyroidism and developed ophthalmopathy during follow-up. Total RNA was extracted using Trizol reagent, and RNA quality was assessed on an Agilent 2100 Bioanalyzer.

This entry comes from a study of T cells in Graves' hyperthyroidism and ophthalmopathy (dated by TCRdb to the late 2010s). Context from the whole study: Peripheral blood samples were taken at initial diagnosis, before any treatment was given. To identify distinguishing TCR V-J signatures, a discovery cohort of about 95 patients was used, comprising fewer than 45 with Graves' ophthalmopathy and 57 with stable Graves' hyperthyroidism. Whether ophthalmopathy could be predicted prospectively was tested in an independent validation cohort made up of under 20 hyperthyroidism patients plus 17 patients who later progressed to ophthalmopathy. The 75 to 100 discovery patients were randomly split 7:3 into training and test sets. In several Graves' hyperthyroidism patients, the study also compared T-cell repertoires from thyroid tissue with T-cell repertoires from blood. After sampling, hyperthyroidism patients received methimazole starting at 30 mg daily, and ophthalmopathy patients received high-dose intravenous methylprednisolone. The paper reports TCR Vbeta CDR3 sequencing of over 130 peripheral blood samples: approximately 43 ophthalmopathy, fewer than 80 hyperthyroidism and some 17 progressor patients.

The TCR beta CDR3 regions were amplified from RNA transcripts. For the first round of RT-PCR on the TCR CDR3, the HTBI primer set was used together with the Qiagen OneStep RT-PCR kit. Libraries were constructed in a second round of multiplex PCR, after which size selection and purification were performed. Libraries were sequenced paired-end with 100 bp reads on an Illumina HiSeq2000. Concerning the study's data processing: SOAPnuke was used to process the raw data, throwing out any read that contained adapters or uncalled bases, had a mean Phred below 15, or lacked an exact constant-primer or identifier match. COPE v1.2.5 was used to merge high-quality paired reads, and clonotypes were defined as unique nucleotide sequences. Clonotypes were aligned to IMGT TRBV, TRBD and TRBJ reference segments using MiTCR v1.1. The analysis was restricted to V-J combinations with a frequency above 0.0001, which together covered 99.2% of the repertoires. The TCS score was defined as the ratio of F50 (clonal expansion) to E x V (chaos), calculated using BLOSUM62-based TCRdist between CDR3 peptides within each V-J. Welch's t-statistics and random forest reduced just over 500 V-J features to 13, which were used in a naive Bayes classifier (R e1071). TCRdb cleaned the public reads at Q25 with fastp, built clones with MiXCR and kept in-frame beta chains. Each CDR3 protein appears once, grouped with its most common genes and DNA. TCRdb's processing, not the authors' own work, is the source of the V and J calls. The sample contains hundreds of thousands of distinct CDR3 sequences, approximately 15% of them found a single time. More than 5% of the sample is held by the ten biggest clonotypes.

On the study overall, not on this receptor specifically: Sample size was not statistically predetermined, and blinding of investigators to group allocation was not performed. In validation, progression to ophthalmopathy was predicted by the model with about 70% sensitivity and roughly 76% specificity, a median of approximately 7.1 months before onset. Ophthalmopathy was separated from stable hyperthyroidism by a 13 V-J signature model, with over 85% sensitivity and roughly 84% specificity obtained in cross-validation and 80%/75% obtained in testing. Blood samples also contained most of the expanded thyroid clonotypes (frequency above 0.001), which suggests that blood repertoires may reflect thyroid immune responses.

Trimming accounts for 3 bases at V and 0 bases at J, while the number of junction bases matched to no gene is 6. Via the germline V gene, CDR1 is SGHRS and CDR2 YFSETQ. The CDR3, from cysteine to phenylalanine, totals 17 residues. This entry keeps only the CDR3 DNA: 51 bases, framed from base 1. Recombination connected TRBV5-1 to TRBJ1-2, with 12 bases in between that match TRBD1. This clonotype was obtained from a woman in her thirties with Graves' hyperthyroidism that later progressed to Graves' ophthalmopathy. The sequenced material came from blood. The CDR3 region reads CASSYTGQGASNYGYTF. At the DNA level, the sequence is TGCGCCAGCAGCTACACGGGACAGGGGGCCTCTAACTATGGCTACACCTTC.